These 27 T cell receptor beta chains came from one sample sequenced in a study of cytomegalovirus exposure and HLA in healthy donors. 60 Vbeta and 13 Jbeta primers were used in PCR. Profiling relied on immunoSEQ multiplex PCR, and the TCRdb table lists in-frame clones only, not all of them. The repertoire holds 100,000 or so clones, roughly 78% seen once, with 4.6% in the top ten. Input material: PBMCs. These receptors were taken from a woman aged 40 to 50 in good health and CMV-seropositive.

The chain joins TRBV5-1 to TRBJ2-3; 10 nucleotides agree with TRBD1. CDR1 is SGHRS and CDR2 is YFSETQ in the germline V gene. The CDR3 extends over 13 amino acids. V gave up 7 bases and J gave up 3 bases; unmatched junction bases: 2. The CDR3 DNA sequence: TGCGCCAGCGGGACAGGGGCGACAGATACGCAGTATTTT. Its translation: CASGTGATDTQYF.

In its sample, this clone was seen many times. This chain links TRBV5-1 with TRBJ2-7; D perhaps matches TRBD2 (6 bases). The ends were cut back, 5 bases at V and 7 bases at J, with 19 bases in the middle. CDR1 is SGHRS and CDR2 is YFSETQ in the germline V gene. The CDR3 extends over 14 amino acids. CDR3 coding DNA: TGCGCCAGCAGGTCCGGGACTCCCGACCGTGAGCAGTACTTC. Amino acids: CASRSGTPDREQYF.

This chain joins TRBV2 and TRBJ1-2; TRBD1 is a possible D gene (5 bases). V was shortened by 2 bases and J by 0 bases, with 10 bases between the two germline ends. The CDR3 has 15 amino acids. Germline V lookup: CDR1 SNHLY, CDR2 FYNNEI. CDR3 nucleotides: TGTGCCAGCAGTGAACAGGGTTTAGCTAACTATGGCTACACCTTC. It specifies CASSEQGLANYGYTF.

The chain carries TRBV4-2 and TRBJ2-2, with 8 bases that match TRBD2. V shed 0 bases and J 3 bases; nucleotides not matched to a gene: 9. CDR1 is LGHNA, CDR2 YNFKEQ, per germline. This CDR3 has 18 amino acids. In nucleotides, the CDR3 is TGTGCCAGCAGCCAAGATCAGGCGGGAGGCGCGGACACCGGGGAGCTGTTTTTT. Amino acids: CASSQDQAGGADTGELFF.

This clone was picked up a small number of times. The V call is TRBV4-3, the J call TRBJ2-1, with D possibly being TRBD2 (5 bases). V gave up 0 bases and J gave up 5 bases, with 17 bases separating them. CDR3 size: 17 residues. Germline V gene sequence: CDR1 LGHNA, CDR2 YSLEER. CDR3 DNA: TGCGCCAGCAGCCAAGACGGGCCGGGAAGAAACCACAATGAGCAGTTCTTC. Protein sequence: CASSQDGPGRNHNEQFF.

This clone was recorded only once. V gene TRBV19 combines with J gene TRBJ2-1, with 7 bases aligning to TRBD1. The CDR3 runs to 15 residues. Germline V gene lookup returns CDR1 LNHDA and CDR2 SQIVND (reference sequence). V dropped 0 bases and J dropped 4; count of bases not matched to a gene: 3. CDR3 nucleotides: TGTGCCAGTAGTATAGAAGGGACAGCTTACAATGAGCAGTTCTTC. Encoded protein: CASSIEGTAYNEQFF.

A remark on this clone: A read error may account for a junction end that differs from germline. V usage is TRBV7-9 and J usage is TRBJ2-1; D remains unclear. The CDR3 extends over 12 amino acids. Germline lookup yields CDR1 SEHNR and CDR2 FQNEAQ (reference sequence). In DNA form, the CDR3 reads TGTTCCAGCAGCTCCAGCGTCAATGAGCAGTTCTTC. Translating gives CSSSSSVNEQFF.

J is TRBJ2-7 and V is TRBV6-4; D might be TRBD2 (6 bases). V dropped 4 bases and J dropped 3 bases, with 13 bases sitting between them. Germline-derived CDR1 and CDR2 are MRHNA and SNTAGT. The CDR3 extends over 14 amino acids. The CDR3 here is CASSVYAGSYEQYF. CDR3 nucleotides: TGTGCCAGCAGTGTTTACGCGGGAAGCTACGAGCAGTACTTC.

The chain uses TRBV23-1 and TRBJ2-7, with D perhaps TRBD2 (5 bases). TRBV23-1 is treated as an ORF (open reading frame) with a function not yet certain. V lost 0 bases and J 0 bases, leaving 12 bases between the germline ends. The CDR3 is made up of 16 amino acids. The CDR3 region is CASSQSPGLHSYEQYF. Written as DNA, the CDR3 is TGCGCCAGCAGTCAATCGCCTGGACTCCACTCCTACGAGCAGTACTTC.

This rearrangement joins TRBV2 to TRBJ2-4, with 12 nucleotides matching TRBD2. J gave up 8 bases and V 5 bases, and 7 bases lay outside the gene matches. The germline gives CDR1 SNHLY, CDR2 FYNNEI. This CDR3 is 15 amino acids long. The DNA for the CDR3 is TGTGCCAGCAGTACGACTAGCGGGAGAACGTACATTCAGTACTTC. It specifies CASSTTSGRTYIQYF.

The rearrangement uses TRBV27 and TRBJ2-2, with 12 bases matching TRBD2. This CDR3 is built from 15 residues. Trimming removed 8 bases from V and 8 bases from J; junction bases left unmatched: 9. CDR1 is MNHEY and CDR2 is SMNVEV in the germline V gene (reference sequence). The CDR3 sequence: CASGVTSGSSGELFF. CDR3 bases: TGTGCCAGCGGGGTGACTAGCGGGAGTTCAGGGGAGCTGTTTTTT.

This clone was counted between two and nine times. This chain joins TRBV7-8 and TRBJ2-2; 11 bases match TRBD2. Germline V lookup: CDR1 SGHVS, CDR2 FQNEAQ. V trimming: 5 bases; J trimming: 3 bases; junction bases outside the gene matches: 2. The CDR3 runs 15 residues. CDR3 amino acids: CASSLLAGDTGELFF. The CDR3 DNA is TGTGCCAGCAGCCTACTAGCGGGAGACACCGGGGAGCTGTTTTTT. Full variable domain (rest looked up from reference TRBV7-8 and TRBJ2-2): GAGVSQSPRYKVAKRGQDVALRCDPISGHVSLFWYQQALGQGPEFLTYFQNEAQLDKSGLPSDRFFAERPEGSVSTLKIQRTQQEDSAVYLCASSLLAGDTGELFFGEGSRLTVL.

The chain joins TRBV6-5 to TRBJ2-1, with 10 nucleotides matching TRBD1. Trimming cost V 0 bases and J 4 bases; bases outside gene matches: 3. The germline V gene has CDR1 MNHEY and CDR2 SVGAGI. This CDR3 comprises 16 residues. The CDR3 sequence: CASSYSPGQGYNEQFF. The CDR3 nucleotides read TGTGCCAGCAGTTACTCGCCGGGACAGGGGTACAATGAGCAGTTCTTC.

This clone has a single count. The rearrangement uses TRBV4-2 and TRBJ2-3, with D unresolved. V lost 1 base to trimming and J lost 2 bases, with 16 bases between them. There are 17 residues in the CDR3. Germline values: CDR1 LGHNA, CDR2 YNFKEQ. CDR3 loop: CASSQVSGVKSTDTQYF. The CDR3 DNA sequence: TGTGCCAGCAGCCAAGTGTCTGGAGTGAAATCCACAGATACGCAGTATTTT.

V is TRBV7-9 and J is TRBJ1-2; TRBD1 is a possible D gene (6 bases). Germline lookup yields CDR1 SEHNR and CDR2 FQNEAQ (reference sequence). This CDR3 has 18 amino acids. V dropped 4 bases and J dropped 2 bases, with 23 bases sitting between them. In DNA, the CDR3 is TGTGCCAGCAGCTCACCGCGACAGGTCCTTAAATCGAACTATGGCTACACCTTC. Amino acids: CASSSPRQVLKSNYGYTF. Full variable domain (rest looked up from reference TRBV7-9 and TRBJ1-2): DTGVSQNPRHKITKRGQNVTFRCDPISEHNRLYWYRQTLGQGPEFLTYFQNEAQLEKSRLLSDRFSAERPKGSFSTLEIQRTEQGDSAMYLCASSSPRQVLKSNYGYTFGSGTRLTVV.

This chain joins TRBV5-1 and TRBJ1-2; 7 bases agree with TRBD1. The CDR3 has 13 amino acids. Losses at the gene ends were 4 bases for V and 3 bases for J; bases not matched to a gene: 3. From germline, CDR1 is SGHRS and CDR2 YFSETQ. The CDR3 DNA is TGCGCCAGCAGCCCTGGACAGGACTATGGCTACACCTTC. It codes for CASSPGQDYGYTF.

V usage is TRBV18 and J usage is TRBJ2-2; weak D call: TRBD1 (7 bases). This CDR3 comprises 17 residues. V lost 3 bases and J 2 bases, leaving 16 bases between the germline ends. Germline CDR1 is KGHSH and CDR2 is LQKENI. CDR3 sequence: CASSPRSGGGNTGELFF. The CDR3 DNA reads TGTGCCAGCTCACCCCGAAGTGGAGGGGGCAACACCGGGGAGCTGTTTTTT. Together with reference TRBV18 and TRBJ2-2, the CDR3 gives the full variable domain: NAGVMQNPRHLVRRRGQEARLRCSPMKGHSHVYWYRQLPEEGLKFMVYLQKENIIDESGMPKERFSAEFPKEGPSILRIQQVVRGDSAAYFCASSPRSGGGNTGELFFGEGSRLTVL.

In this sample, this clone turned up once. The V gene is TRBV5-1, the J gene TRBJ2-2, with D maybe TRBD2 (5 bases). This CDR3 has 15 amino acids. Per germline, CDR1 SGHRS and CDR2 YFSETQ. V shed 3 bases and J shed 4 bases, with 13 bases lying between them. Here the CDR3 DNA reads TGCGCCAGCAGCTCGGGGAGCCAAGGCACCGGGGAGCTGTTTTTT. Translation: CASSSGSQGTGELFF.

The gene calls are TRBV7-9 and TRBJ2-2; 7 bases are a match to TRBD1. Germline trimming cut 3 bases from V and 3 bases from J; bases unmatched to any gene: 1. Germline-derived CDR1 and CDR2 are SEHNR and FQNEAQ (reference sequence). This CDR3 contains 14 residues. The CDR3 coding sequence is TGTGCCAGCAGCTTTGACAGGGACACCGGGGAGCTGTTTTTT. This sequence encodes CASSFDRDTGELFF.

The chain combines TRBV4-3 with TRBJ2-1; D perhaps matches TRBD2 (7 bases). The CDR3 covers 16 residues. The germline V and J ends were trimmed by 4 bases and 7 bases, with 20 bases remaining between them. The germline V gene encodes CDR1 LGHNA and CDR2 YSLEER. CDR3: CASSPTRIAGANEQFF. As DNA, the CDR3 is TGCGCCAGCAGCCCAACCCGCATTGCGGGGGCAAATGAGCAGTTCTTC.

In this sample, this clone turned up a few times. V and J are TRBV1 and TRBJ1-2. TRBV1 is marked as a pseudogene. The CDR3 length is 14 residues. The CDR3 loop reads CTSSHSGGSYGYTF. CDR3 nucleotides: TGCACCAGCAGCCATTCGGGGGGGTCCTATGGCTACACCTTC.

Comment on this clone: The junction departs from germline at one end; a sequencing error may be responsible. The J gene is TRBJ2-7, the V gene TRBV7-9, with D possibly being TRBD2 (5 bases). The CDR3 extends over 14 amino acids. CDR1 SEHNR and CDR2 FQNEAQ come from the germline V gene (reference sequence). The CDR3 region is CSSSTGINSYEQYF. As DNA, the CDR3 is TGTTCCAGCAGCACCGGGATAAACTCCTACGAGCAGTACTTC.

J is TRBJ2-3 and V is TRBV9; D perhaps matches TRBD2 (6 bases). Trimming pared 4 bases from V and 0 bases from J, leaving 9 bases between. The CDR3 extends over 14 amino acids. Germline lookup yields CDR1 SGDLS and CDR2 YYNGEE. CDR3 DNA sequence: TGTGCCAGCAGCCCCAGCGGGAGCACAGATACGCAGTATTTT. This gives the protein CASSPSGSTDTQYF.

The J gene is TRBJ2-5, the V gene TRBV27; 8 positions agree with TRBD2. Germline loops: CDR1 MNHEY, CDR2 SMNVEV (reference sequence). The CDR3 totals 14 residues. The junction had 9 bases not matched to a gene; V was cut back by 10 bases and J by 2 bases. CDR3 coding DNA: TGTGCCATCTTACTAGCGGAGCTGCAAGAGACCCAGTACTTC. Its protein product is CAILLAELQETQYF.

Worth noting for this clone: Different DNA sequences within this sample yield the same CDR3. The chain carries TRBV28 and TRBJ1-2, with D uncertain. Germline V gives CDR1 MDHEN, CDR2 SYDVKM. The length of the CDR3 is 11 residues. Trimming removed 8 bases from V and 0 bases from J, with 4 bases in between. The CDR3 is CASLANYGYTF. CDR3 coding DNA: TGTGCCAGCTTAGCTAACTATGGCTACACCTTC.

This clone appeared a few times. The CDR3 DNA sequence: TGTGCCAGCAGCCGACTGGACAGGGGGCCTTCTCAAGAGACCCAGTACTTC. It yields the protein CASSRLDRGPSQETQYF. The V gene is TRBV5-6, the J gene TRBJ2-5; 11 bases are shared with TRBD1. The germline CDR1 and CDR2 sequences are SGHDT and YYEEEE. With V trimmed by 4 bases and J by 2 bases, 10 bases remained unmatched. This CDR3 comprises 17 residues.

Remarks on this clone: Other DNA sequences in this sample translate to the same CDR3. This chain joins TRBV18 and TRBJ1-4, with TRBD1 identical over 10 bases. The CDR3 extends over 16 amino acids. V dropped 3 bases and J dropped 8; count of bases not matched to a gene: 9. CDR1 is KGHSH, CDR2 LQKENI, per germline. CDR3 region: CASSPLPGQGKEKLFF. For the CDR3, the DNA is TGTGCCAGCTCACCTCTTCCGGGACAGGGGAAGGAAAAACTGTTTTTT.